These 30 T cell receptor beta chains share one sample of origin, sequenced in a study of OX40 agonist ivuxolimab in advanced cancers. The protocol was immunoSEQ multiplex PCR, while the TCRdb copy is restricted to in-frame clones and leaves out a portion. The top ten clones hold approximately 35% of a sample with about 22,000 clones, roughly 88% of them seen once. The material was CD4+ or CD8+ T cells sorted from blood, obtained in a trial of the OX40 agonist ivuxolimab. The source of these receptors is an adult with an advanced solid tumor such as melanoma, head and neck, liver or kidney cancer.

The V call is TRBV9, the J call TRBJ2-1; no clear D gene. Trimming removed 2 bases at V and 5 bases at J, with 11 bases between. The CDR3 spans 14 residues. Per the germline V gene, CDR1 is SGDLS and CDR2 is YYNGEE. The CDR3 region is CASSVANTDNEQFF. In DNA, the CDR3 is TGTGCCAGCAGCGTGGCGAACACAGACAATGAGCAGTTCTTC. The full variable domain, with the rest looked up from reference TRBV9 and TRBJ2-1, is DSGVTQTPKHLITATGQRVTLRCSPRSGDLSVYWYQQSLDQGLQFLIQYYNGEERAKGNILERFSAQQFPDLHSELNLSSLELGDSALYFCASSVANTDNEQFFGPGTRLTVL.

The rearrangement joins TRBV5-1 to TRBJ2-5, with TRBD1 as a possible D gene (6 bases). V lost 0 bases to trimming and J lost 2 bases, with 8 bases between them. Germline lookup yields CDR1 SGHRS and CDR2 YFSETQ. This CDR3 contains 14 residues. The DNA of the CDR3 is TGCGCCAGCAGCTTGGGGGGGCCGCAAGAGACCCAGTACTTC. Protein product: CASSLGGPQETQYF.

The gene calls are TRBV7-2 and TRBJ2-1; perhaps TRBD2 as D (6 bases). Germline values: CDR1 SGHTA, CDR2 FQGNSA. The CDR3 sequence is 14 residues long. V dropped 8 bases and J dropped 3 bases, with 14 bases sitting between them. Here the CDR3 DNA reads TGTGCCAGCTCGCCCCGGGGGAACTACAATGAGCAGTTCTTC. Amino acids: CASSPRGNYNEQFF.

Regarding this clone: Other DNA sequences in the same sample also yield this CDR3. This chain links TRBV29-1 with TRBJ2-7; 9 nucleotides align to TRBD1. J was trimmed by 3 bases and V by 4 bases; bases with no gene match: 7. The CDR3 has 14 residues. CDR1 SQVTM and CDR2 ANQGSEA come from the germline V gene. CDR3 coding DNA: TGCAGCGTTGTATACGGGACAGGGAACTACGAGCAGTACTTC. This gives the protein CSVVYGTGNYEQYF.

This chain links TRBV28 with TRBJ2-7, with D perhaps being TRBD1 or TRBD2 (5 bases each). The V end lost 9 bases, the J end lost 7 bases, and 22 bases lay between the germline ends. CDR1 is MDHEN and CDR2 is SYDVKM in the germline V gene. The CDR3 runs to 14 residues. The CDR3 sequence: CASVTPGPPGEQYF. CDR3 nucleotides: TGTGCCAGTGTCACTCCGGGGCCCCCGGGAGAGCAGTACTTC.

The chain is built from TRBV7-2 and TRBJ2-7; tentative D call: TRBD1 (5 bases). Trimming removed 5 bases at V and 4 bases at J, with 12 bases between. Germline values: CDR1 SGHTA, CDR2 FQGNSA. The CDR3 is 13 amino acids. The DNA of the CDR3 is TGTGCCAGCAGCCAGGGCAACCGTTACGAGCAGTACTTC. It specifies CASSQGNRYEQYF.

The chain couples TRBV6-6 to TRBJ2-1; D may be TRBD2 (6 bases). There are 12 residues in the CDR3. V dropped 1 base and J dropped 13 bases, with 11 bases sitting between them. Per germline, CDR1 MNHNY and CDR2 SVGAGI (reference sequence). In nucleotides, the CDR3 is TGTGCCAGCAGTTACTTGCACGGGAGACAGTTCTTC. As protein: CASSYLHGRQFF.

The rearrangement links TRBV7-2 to TRBJ1-1, with TRBD1 matching over 8 bases. Per the germline V gene, CDR1 is SGHTA and CDR2 is FQGNSA. Trimming cost V 4 bases and J 4 bases; bases outside gene matches: 8. The CDR3 covers 15 residues. The CDR3 protein is CASSSSQGAITEAFF. The CDR3, as DNA: TGTGCCAGCAGCTCGTCGCAGGGGGCCATCACTGAAGCTTTCTTT. Filled out from reference TRBV7-2 and TRBJ1-1, the complete variable domain reads GAGVSQSPSNKVTEKGKDVELRCDPISGHTALYWYRQSLGQGLEFLIYFQGNSAPDKSGLPSDRFSAERTGGSVSTLTIQRTQQEDSAVYLCASSSSQGAITEAFFGQGTRLTVV.

This clone was counted a single time. The rearrangement uses TRBV7-8 and TRBJ1-6; D possibly corresponds to TRBD1 (6 bases). The CDR3 has 16 residues. V gave up 5 bases and J gave up 7 bases, with 18 bases separating them. Per the germline V gene, CDR1 is SGHVS and CDR2 is FQNEAQ. CDR3 amino acids: CASSPTGGRGNSPLHF. The CDR3 region has the DNA TGTGCCAGCAGCCCCACGGGTGGCAGGGGAAATTCACCCCTCCACTTT.

V usage is TRBV5-1 and J usage is TRBJ1-4; 7 nucleotides match TRBD1. Germline V CDR1 and CDR2: SGHRS, YFSETQ. CDR3 length: 15 amino acids. After removal of 3 bases from V and 0 bases from J, the junction contained 2 bases not matched to a gene. The CDR3 is CASSWGTATNEKLFF. For the CDR3, the DNA is TGCGCCAGCAGCTGGGGGACAGCAACTAATGAAAAACTGTTTTTT.

This chain uses TRBV28 with TRBJ1-1; weak D call: TRBD1 (6 bases). The V gene lost 2 bases and the J gene lost 0 bases, with 22 bases spanning the gap. Germline assignment: CDR1 MDHEN and CDR2 SYDVKM. CDR3 length: 19 residues. The CDR3: CASSLPSGQKPRMNTEAFF. In DNA form, the CDR3 reads TGTGCCAGCAGTTTACCCTCAGGACAGAAACCTAGAATGAACACTGAAGCTTTCTTT.

This rearrangement joins TRBV2 to TRBJ2-2, with 7 bases matching TRBD2. This CDR3 is built from 15 residues. V gave up 4 bases and J gave up 6 bases; unmatched junction bases: 8. Germline V gene sequence: CDR1 SNHLY, CDR2 FYNNEI. For the CDR3, the DNA is TGTGCCAGCAGTGGGGAGCGGGGTACTCCCGGGGAGCTGTTTTTT. Amino acids: CASSGERGTPGELFF.

This clone appeared once. The rearrangement joins TRBV4-1 to TRBJ1-2; D is undetermined. Germline CDR1 is MGHRA and CDR2 is YSYEKL. V was cut by 3 bases and J by 7 bases, with 18 bases left in between. The CDR3 sequence is 15 residues long. The CDR3 bases are TGCGCCAGCAGCCACACCGGGCAGGAGGGCTTTGGCTACACCTTC. The encoded protein is CASSHTGQEGFGYTF.

The chain is built from TRBV5-1 and TRBJ1-1; unclear D gene. The CDR3 spans 13 residues. V lost 0 bases to trimming and J lost 12 bases, with 15 bases between them. Germline assignment: CDR1 SGHRS and CDR2 YFSETQ. The CDR3 here is CASSLATGIPTFF. DNA of the CDR3: TGCGCCAGCAGCTTGGCCACGGGAATACCGACTTTCTTT.

The V gene is TRBV7-3, the J gene TRBJ2-5, with 13 positions matching TRBD2. The assigned J gene may be wrong: the sequence end matches TRBJ2-7 better. The germline V gene has CDR1 SGHTA and CDR2 FQGTGA. The CDR3 is 15 residues long. This CDR3 is CASSPGLAGTYEQYF. CDR3 coding DNA: TGTGCCAGCAGCCCGGGACTAGCGGGAACCTACGAGCAGTACTTC.

The V and J genes are TRBV6-5 and TRBJ2-7, with D tentatively TRBD1 (5 bases). CDR1 is MNHEY and CDR2 is SVGAGI in the germline V gene. This CDR3 region has 13 residues. V lost 10 bases, J lost 0 bases, and 13 bases lay in between. The CDR3 protein is CATRVKASYEQYF. In nucleotides, the CDR3 is TGTGCCACCAGGGTAAAAGCCTCCTACGAGCAGTACTTC.

The V call is TRBV7-1, the J call TRBJ2-1, with D perhaps TRBD1 (5 bases). TRBV7-1 is noted as an ORF with a role that remains uncertain. This CDR3 is 15 amino acids long. With 4 bases removed from V and 2 bases from J, the gap between germline ends came to 12 bases. The CDR3 is CASSLDRVPYNEQFF. DNA for the CDR3: TGTGCCAGCAGCTTAGACAGAGTTCCCTACAATGAGCAGTTCTTC.

This clone has only one observation. The V and J genes are TRBV6-6 and TRBJ1-2; D not resolved. In germline, CDR1 is MNHNY, CDR2 SVGAGI (reference sequence). The CDR3 is 11 amino acids. Trimming shortened V by 6 bases and J by 8 bases, and 10 bases separated the two germline ends. In DNA form, the CDR3 reads TGTGCCAGCAGAAATGTAGGGGGCTACACCTTC. Encoded protein: CASRNVGGYTF.

This clone was seen just once. V usage is TRBV5-4 and J usage is TRBJ1-1; a weak D match, TRBD1 (6 bases). CDR1 and CDR2 (germline): SGHNT, YYREEE (reference sequence). Trimming took 5 bases from V and 3 from J, leaving 8 bases between them. This CDR3 is 12 amino acids long. CDR3 in amino acids: CASRAGDTEAFF. Here the CDR3 DNA reads TGTGCCAGCAGAGCAGGGGACACTGAAGCTTTCTTT. The full variable domain, in which reference TRBV5-4 and TRBJ1-1 provide the parts outside the CDR3, is ETGVTQSPTHLIKTRGQQVTLRCSSQSGHNTVSWYQQALGQGPQFIFQYYREEENGRGNFPPRFSGLQFPNYSSELNVNALELDDSALYLCASRAGDTEAFFGQGTRLTVV.

This chain's CDR3 is CASSLFGRDTEAFF. CDR3 nucleotide sequence: TGTGCCAGCAGCTTGTTCGGCAGGGACACTGAAGCTTTCTTT. The chain couples TRBV5-4 to TRBJ1-1, with D perhaps TRBD1 (5 bases). The CDR3 contains 14 residues. Trimming stripped 1 base from V and 3 bases from J, with 10 bases between. Germline V gene sequence: CDR1 SGHNT, CDR2 YYREEE (reference sequence). The full variable domain, in which reference TRBV5-4 and TRBJ1-1 provide the parts outside the CDR3, is ETGVTQSPTHLIKTRGQQVTLRCSSQSGHNTVSWYQQALGQGPQFIFQYYREEENGRGNFPPRFSGLQFPNYSSELNVNALELDDSALYLCASSLFGRDTEAFFGQGTRLTVV.

This sequence joins TRBV5-1 and TRBJ1-1; D uncertain. The V gene lost 4 bases and the J gene lost 1 base, with 8 bases spanning the gap. The CDR3 is 13 residues long. The germline gives CDR1 SGHRS, CDR2 YFSETQ. CDR3 in DNA: TGCGCCAGCAGCAGAACACAGAACACTGAAGCTTTCTTT. Its translation is CASSRTQNTEAFF.

On this clone itself: The junction shows a germline mismatch at one end, possibly a read error. The V and J genes are TRBV7-7 and TRBJ2-6; D remains ambiguous. CDR3 size: 14 residues. Germline V gives CDR1 SSHAT, CDR2 FNYEAQ (reference sequence). The CDR3 loop is CASSREEGANVLTF. CDR3 coding DNA: TGTGCTAGCAGTCGAGAAGAGGGGGCCAACGTCCTGACTTTC.

This clone was seen once. V usage is TRBV5-1 and J usage is TRBJ2-5; 7 bases match TRBD2. The CDR3 has 14 residues. Germline CDR1 reads SGHRS; CDR2 reads YFSETQ. The V gene end was trimmed by 7 bases and the J gene end by 1 base; junction bases not matched to a gene: 7. The CDR3 is CASGSGRVQETQYF. In DNA, the CDR3 is TGCGCCAGCGGCTCGGGGAGGGTCCAAGAGACCCAGTACTTC.

This rearrangement joins TRBV28 to TRBJ1-2; 7 bases line up with TRBD1. V was clipped by 5 bases and J by 4 bases; unmatched bases: 7. This CDR3 region has 14 residues. Germline CDR1 and CDR2: MDHEN and SYDVKM. The CDR3 sequence is CASSLDRVGYGYTF. CDR3 nucleotides: TGTGCCAGCAGTCTCGACAGGGTCGGCTATGGCTACACCTTC.

The chain recombines TRBV11-2 with TRBJ2-4; D unresolved. The V end was cut by 5 bases, the J end by 6 bases, with 17 bases between. In germline, CDR1 is SGHAT, CDR2 FQNNGV. This CDR3 has 15 amino acids. CDR3 residues: CASSLFGPWGNIQYF. The DNA of the CDR3 is TGTGCCAGCAGCCTTTTTGGTCCGTGGGGAAACATTCAGTACTTC.

The V call is TRBV6-1, the J call TRBJ1-5; D is possibly TRBD1 (6 bases). This CDR3 has 17 residues. V gave up 4 bases and J gave up 3 bases, with 19 bases separating them. Per germline, CDR1 MNHNS and CDR2 SASEGT. CDR3 in DNA: TGTGCCAGCAGTGTTAGGTATCCGGGGGGCCACAATCAGCCCCAGCATTTT. This encodes CASSVRYPGGHNQPQHF.

The gene calls are TRBV7-3 and TRBJ2-3; D uncertain. Trimming removed 5 bases from V and 4 bases from J, with 10 bases in between. This CDR3 region has 13 residues. Germline V lookup: CDR1 SGHTA, CDR2 FQGTGA. Here the CDR3 DNA reads TGTGCCAGCAGCCCGTACGGTCCAGATACGCAGTATTTT. This gives the protein CASSPYGPDTQYF. The full variable domain, with the rest looked up from reference TRBV7-3 and TRBJ2-3, is GAGVSQTPSNKVTEKGKYVELRCDPISGHTALYWYRQSLGQGPEFLIYFQGTGAADDSGLPNDRFFAVRPEGSVSTLKIQRTERGDSAVYLCASSPYGPDTQYFGPGTRLTVL.

V is TRBV9 and J is TRBJ1-2; 8 nucleotides align to TRBD1. CDR1 is SGDLS and CDR2 is YYNGEE in the germline V gene. Losses at the gene ends were 1 base for V and 5 bases for J; bases not matched to a gene: 4. This CDR3 has 14 amino acids. The CDR3 bases are TGTGCCAGCAGCGTATCAGGGGGCGCGTATGGCTACACCTTC. Protein sequence: CASSVSGGAYGYTF.

The chain is built from TRBV6-5 and TRBJ2-7; D unresolved. Trimming pared 4 bases from V and 0 bases from J, leaving 10 bases between. Per the germline V gene, CDR1 is MNHEY and CDR2 is SVGAGI. The CDR3 has 14 residues. The CDR3 DNA reads as TGTGCCAGCAGTTTACAAGCGAGCTCCTACGAGCAGTACTTC. This encodes CASSLQASSYEQYF.

This sequence joins TRBV7-3 and TRBJ2-3, with TRBD2 identical over 9 bases. Germline CDR1 reads SGHTA; CDR2 reads FQGTGA. After removal of 5 bases from V and 2 bases from J, the junction contained 5 bases not matched to a gene. CDR3 size: 15 residues. The CDR3 DNA sequence: TGTGCCAGCAGCGTCCTAGCGGGGCCCACAGATACGCAGTATTTT. This encodes CASSVLAGPTDTQYF.